Presented here are 29 T cell receptor beta chains from one specimen sequenced in a study of cytomegalovirus exposure and HLA in healthy donors. Primers: 60 Vbeta forward and 13 Jbeta reverse. Profiling relied on immunoSEQ multiplex PCR, and the TCRdb table lists in-frame clones only, not all of them. The repertoire includes roughly 150,000 clones, around 75% of them detected once, and 2.5% to 3.5% sits in the top ten. Sequencing used PBMCs. The receptor set was obtained from a man between 40 and 49 years old in good health and CMV-seronegative.

V is TRBV7-3 and J is TRBJ2-3; 7 bases match TRBD2. The CDR3 loop spans 16 amino acids. Germline V lookup: CDR1 SGHTA, CDR2 FQGTGA. The J segment lost 6 bases and the V segment lost 5 bases, leaving 14 bases of the junction unmatched. CDR3 DNA: TGTGCCAGCAGCCTCAGACGTAGCGGGCTGGGGGATACGCAGTATTTT. Translating gives CASSLRRSGLGDTQYF.

This sequence joins TRBV6-5 and TRBJ1-2, with D possibly TRBD1 on 5 matching bases. Germline CDR1 is MNHEY and CDR2 is SVGAGI. The V gene lost 6 bases and the J gene lost 8 bases, with 19 bases spanning the gap. The CDR3 contains 14 residues. The CDR3 reads CASRGWAVGQGYTF. The CDR3 nucleotides read TGTGCCAGCAGGGGATGGGCGGTGGGGCAAGGCTACACCTTC.

This clone was detected once. This chain connects TRBV10-3 to TRBJ1-2, with D uncertain. Trimming left V 3 bases short and J 2 bases short, with 4 bases between. The germline V gene has CDR1 ENHRY and CDR2 SYGVKD. CDR3 length: 12 amino acids. CDR3 region: CAISEQNYGYTF. CDR3 coding DNA: TGTGCCATCAGTGAACAGAACTATGGCTACACCTTC.

This clone has just a few counts. The chain uses TRBV14 and TRBJ2-7; 8 bases match TRBD2. Trimming at V came to 1 base and at J to 8 bases, leaving 13 bases not matched to a gene. CDR3 length: 16 amino acids. The V gene's germline CDR1 is SGHDN and CDR2 FVKESK. CDR3 residues: CASSQVQSGLATKQYF. The CDR3 DNA follows: TGTGCCAGCAGCCAAGTTCAATCCGGACTAGCTACTAAGCAGTACTTC.

V and J are TRBV19 and TRBJ1-2, with 7 bases lining up with TRBD1. V lost 6 bases, J lost 5 bases, and 6 bases stayed unmatched. Germline CDR1 and CDR2: LNHDA and SQIVND (reference sequence). This CDR3 is 13 amino acids long. The CDR3 coding sequence is TGTGCCAGTAGCCTGGGACAGCCTTATGGCTACACCTTC. Amino acid sequence: CASSLGQPYGYTF.

This chain joins TRBV6-5 and TRBJ1-3; 7 nucleotides line up with TRBD1. The CDR3 consists of 16 residues. The germline gives CDR1 MNHEY, CDR2 SVGAGI. The V and J ends lost 0 bases and 0 bases, in that order; junction bases with no gene match: 2. In DNA, the CDR3 is TGTGCCAGCAGTTACTCGGACAGGCCCTCTGGAAACACCATATATTTT. Its protein is CASSYSDRPSGNTIYF.

The rearrangement uses TRBV2 and TRBJ1-1; 11 bases are shared with TRBD1. V shed 6 bases, J shed 3 bases, and the junction held 0 bases outside the gene matches. The CDR3 runs to 13 residues. Germline CDR1 reads SNHLY; CDR2 reads FYNNEI. CDR3: CASRGQGDTEAFF. The CDR3 DNA reads TGTGCCAGCAGGGGACAGGGGGACACTGAAGCTTTCTTT.

J is TRBJ2-1 and V is TRBV6-5; perhaps TRBD2 as D (5 bases). The CDR3 is 15 residues long. The V gene's germline CDR1 is MNHEY and CDR2 SVGAGI. Between the trimmed V and J ends, which lost 0 bases and 6 bases, there was a span of 12 bases. The CDR3, as DNA: TGTGCCAGCAGTTACTCGCGACGCGAGGGCAATGAGCAGTTCTTC. This codes for CASSYSRREGNEQFF.

V gene TRBV19 combines with J gene TRBJ1-5, with no clear D. The V gene's germline CDR1 is LNHDA and CDR2 SQIVND (reference sequence). This CDR3 has 15 residues. V was pared by 6 bases and J by 3 bases, with 15 bases between. CDR3 protein: CASRWGVVPNQPQHF. Here the CDR3 DNA reads TGTGCCAGTAGATGGGGAGTGGTCCCCAATCAGCCCCAGCATTTT.

The V gene is TRBV14, the J gene TRBJ1-1; D is unclear. The V end lost 0 bases, the J end lost 10 bases, and 15 bases lay between the germline ends. Germline CDR1 and CDR2: SGHDN and FVKESK. This CDR3 has 14 residues. CDR3 amino acids: CASSQDTWASGAFF. The CDR3 bases are TGTGCCAGCAGCCAAGATACTTGGGCCTCTGGAGCTTTCTTT.

This sequence joins TRBV27 and TRBJ2-5, with 10 bases aligning to TRBD2. The CDR3 totals 16 residues. The V segment lost 5 bases and the J segment 4 bases; nucleotides outside the gene matches: 10. The germline CDR1 and CDR2 sequences are MNHEY and SMNVEV (reference sequence). The CDR3 reads CASSPVPSGSRETQYF. In DNA, the CDR3 is TGTGCCAGCAGTCCCGTGCCTAGCGGGAGTAGAGAGACCCAGTACTTC.

The chain carries TRBV7-2 and TRBJ2-1, with TRBD1 matching 9 bases. CDR1 and CDR2 from the germline V gene are SGHTA and FQGNSA. CDR3 length equals 17 residues. J was trimmed by 3 bases and V by 1 base; bases with no gene match: 7. Here the CDR3 DNA reads TGTGCCAGCAGCTTAGAGTGGGGGGACAGGGTCTACAATGAGCAGTTCTTC. Its translation is CASSLEWGDRVYNEQFF.

This rearrangement joins TRBV4-3 to TRBJ2-2, with D possibly TRBD2 on 6 matching bases. This CDR3 has 16 residues. Germline loops: CDR1 LGHNA, CDR2 YSLEER. With 0 bases removed from V and 2 bases from J, the gap between germline ends came to 10 bases. This chain's CDR3 is CASSQEAGSNTGELFF. The CDR3 region has the DNA TGCGCCAGCAGCCAAGAAGCCGGGAGCAACACCGGGGAGCTGTTTTTT.

This clone appeared once. The chain has TRBV25-1 and TRBJ2-3, with TRBD2 matching over 12 bases. Looked up from germline, CDR1 is MGHDK and CDR2 is SYGVNS. The CDR3 totals 16 residues. V lost 2 bases to trimming and J lost 4 bases; unmatched junction nucleotides: 4. CDR3 bases: TGTGCCAGCAGTGAAGACCTAGCGGGAGGGCCAGATACGCAGTATTTT. Translated: CASSEDLAGGPDTQYF.

The rearrangement links TRBV18 to TRBJ1-5; no firm D call. V was cut by 2 bases and J by 1 base, with 9 bases left in between. The germline CDR1 and CDR2 sequences are KGHSH and LQKENI. The CDR3 is made up of 15 amino acids. Here the CDR3 reads CASSPGLSSNQPQHF. The CDR3 nucleotides read TGTGCCAGCTCACCAGGGCTATCGAGCAATCAGCCCCAGCATTTT.

The rearrangement uses TRBV7-2 and TRBJ1-2; no clear D gene. Trimming removed 5 bases from V and 6 bases from J, with 19 bases in between. The CDR3 contains 15 residues. Germline V lookup: CDR1 SGHTA, CDR2 FQGNSA. The CDR3 is CASSGNQVFDHGYTF. DNA for the CDR3: TGTGCCAGCAGCGGAAATCAGGTTTTTGATCATGGCTACACCTTC. The full variable domain, in which reference TRBV7-2 and TRBJ1-2 provide the parts outside the CDR3, is GAGVSQSPSNKVTEKGKDVELRCDPISGHTALYWYRQSLGQGLEFLIYFQGNSAPDKSGLPSDRFSAERTGGSVSTLTIQRTQQEDSAVYLCASSGNQVFDHGYTFGSGTRLTVV.

The gene calls are TRBV4-1 and TRBJ2-5; no reliable D call. The CDR3 totals 15 residues. The germline gives CDR1 MGHRA, CDR2 YSYEKL. Between the trimmed V and J ends, which lost 4 bases and 2 bases, there was a span of 14 bases. The CDR3 sequence: CASSPPGWPQETQYF. The CDR3 DNA sequence: TGCGCCAGCAGCCCCCCCGGGTGGCCTCAAGAGACCCAGTACTTC.

This sequence joins TRBV11-2 and TRBJ2-5; no definite D call. V lost 3 bases, J lost 5 bases, and 10 bases lay in between. The CDR3 spans 13 residues. CDR1 and CDR2 from the germline V gene are SGHAT and FQNNGV. CDR3 nucleotide sequence: TGTGCCAGCAGCTTTTCGCTGCGGGAGACCCAGTACTTC. This translates into CASSFSLRETQYF.

The chain recombines TRBV27 with TRBJ2-7, with D perhaps matching TRBD2 (5 bases). This CDR3 is 12 amino acids long. V shed 3 bases and J shed 6 bases, with 9 bases lying between them. The germline gives CDR1 MNHEY, CDR2 SMNVEV (reference sequence). The CDR3 reads CASSFTGSEQYF. Written as DNA, the CDR3 is TGTGCCAGCAGTTTCACGGGGAGCGAGCAGTACTTC.

The chain couples TRBV5-4 to TRBJ2-5; 11 bases agree with TRBD1. The CDR3 covers 14 residues. The junction had 4 bases not matched to a gene; V was cut back by 4 bases and J by 5 bases. Germline loops: CDR1 SGHNT, CDR2 YYREEE (reference sequence). The DNA of the CDR3 is TGTGCCAGCAGCCGAGGACAGGGGGCGGAGACCCAGTACTTC. This translates into CASSRGQGAETQYF. The full variable domain, completed using reference TRBV5-4 and TRBJ2-5, is ETGVTQSPTHLIKTRGQQVTLRCSSQSGHNTVSWYQQALGQGPQFIFQYYREEENGRGNFPPRFSGLQFPNYSSELNVNALELDDSALYLCASSRGQGAETQYFGPGTRLLVL.

This clone was found a few times. This chain uses TRBV6-6 with TRBJ2-3; no definite D call. Germline CDR1 and CDR2: MNHNY and SVGAGI (reference sequence). V lost 5 bases, J lost 0 bases, and 15 bases lay in between. CDR3 length: 16 amino acids. The chain's CDR3 is CASSLILLSSTDTQYF. The CDR3 DNA is TGTGCCAGCAGTCTGATACTTCTATCTAGCACAGATACGCAGTATTTT.

The chain couples TRBV5-1 to TRBJ1-1; TRBD1 is a possible D gene (5 bases). CDR1 SGHRS and CDR2 YFSETQ come from the germline V gene. The CDR3 runs to 15 residues. Trimming cost V 2 bases and J 2 bases, with 13 bases left between them. CDR3 residues: CASSFDGGVNTEAFF. CDR3 DNA sequence: TGCGCCAGCAGCTTCGACGGGGGAGTCAACACTGAAGCTTTCTTT.

This clone is a singleton in its sample. The chain is built from TRBV7-3 and TRBJ2-5, with D uncertain. V shed 0 bases and J shed 2 bases, with 7 bases lying between them. CDR1 and CDR2 (germline): SGHTA, FQGTGA. The CDR3 runs 14 residues. CDR3 in amino acids: CASSLTNGQETQYF. The CDR3, as DNA: TGTGCCAGCAGCTTAACTAACGGGCAAGAGACCCAGTACTTC.

The chain recombines TRBV4-1 with TRBJ2-7, with 12 bases fitting TRBD2. V lost 4 bases, J lost 1 base, and 2 bases stayed unmatched. This CDR3 comprises 15 residues. Germline V gene lookup returns CDR1 MGHRA and CDR2 YSYEKL. As DNA, the CDR3 is TGCGCCAGCAGCCCTAGCGGGGGGGGTTCCTACGAGCAGTACTTC. This gives the protein CASSPSGGGSYEQYF.

The rearrangement uses TRBV11-3 and TRBJ1-2; no definite D call. This CDR3 region has 12 residues. Germline CDR1 SGHNT, CDR2 YENEEA. V lost 5 bases and J 7 bases, leaving 11 bases between the germline ends. The CDR3 nucleotides read TGTGCCAGCAGCCCCCGAGCGCGTGGCTACACCTTC. It encodes CASSPRARGYTF.

The chain recombines TRBV13 with TRBJ2-7; 9 positions agree with TRBD1. Germline CDR1 reads PRHDT; CDR2 reads FYEKMQ (reference sequence). The CDR3 extends over 13 amino acids. V gave up 5 bases and J gave up 4 bases; unmatched junction bases: 3. The CDR3 reads CASSRDRAYEQYF. CDR3 coding DNA: TGTGCCAGCAGCCGGGACAGGGCTTACGAGCAGTACTTC.

The CDR3 nucleotides are TGTGCCAGCTCGACGGACACCGCCTACGAGCAGTACTTC. It yields the protein CASSTDTAYEQYF. The V gene is TRBV18, the J gene TRBJ2-7; possibly TRBD1 for D (5 bases). CDR3 size: 13 residues. Germline CDR1 is KGHSH and CDR2 is LQKENI. Trimming shortened V by 6 bases and J by 2 bases, and 11 bases separated the two germline ends.

The chain combines TRBV5-4 with TRBJ1-4; 9 bases agree with TRBD1. CDR1 and CDR2 from the germline V gene are SGHNT and YYREEE (reference sequence). There are 16 residues in the CDR3. With 4 bases clipped from V and 8 bases from J, the junction kept 12 bases outside the gene matches. The CDR3 coding sequence is TGTGCCAGCAGCCCGGAACCGGGACAGGGTCGGGAAAAACTGTTTTTT. This sequence encodes CASSPEPGQGREKLFF.

For the CDR3, the DNA is TGCGCCAGCAGCTTGGCCTCAGGGGCAGACACAGATACGCAGTATTTT. Protein product: CASSLASGADTDTQYF. The V and J genes are TRBV5-1 and TRBJ2-3; TRBD1 might be the D (6 bases). The germline V and J ends were trimmed by 0 bases and 2 bases, with 13 bases remaining between them. Germline CDR1 is SGHRS and CDR2 is YFSETQ. CDR3 length: 16 amino acids.